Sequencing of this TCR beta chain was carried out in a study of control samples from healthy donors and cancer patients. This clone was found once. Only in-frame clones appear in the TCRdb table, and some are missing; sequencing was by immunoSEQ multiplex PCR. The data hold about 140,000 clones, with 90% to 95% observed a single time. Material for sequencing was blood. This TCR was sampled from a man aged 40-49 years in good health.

The CDR3, as DNA: TGTGCCAGCAGCGGCGCAGGGTTACCTGAAAAACTGTTTTTT. Translating gives CASSGAGLPEKLFF. The chain employs TRBV6-6 and TRBJ1-4, with a weak D call TRBD1 (5 bases). Trimming removed 6 bases at V and 7 bases at J, with 15 bases between. The CDR3 has 14 residues. Germline V gene lookup returns CDR1 MNHNY and CDR2 SVGAGI (reference sequence).